Each of the 23 T cell receptor beta chains below was sequenced from the same sample in a study of identical twins. One entry per CDR3 protein results from TCRdb running MiXCR on the 5' RACE reads. The sample lists nearly 900,000 distinct CDR3 sequences, 10% to 15% occurring once. The same data also went into a second study, on yellow fever vaccine responses in identical twins.

Sequencing input: PBMCs. Receptor source: a woman in her late teens or twenties in good health.

This clonotype occurred a few times. This rearrangement joins TRBV29-1 to TRBJ1-1; D is unclear. V gave up 5 bases and J gave up 1 base, with 8 bases separating them. The CDR3 sequence is 12 residues long. Per the germline V gene, CDR1 is SQVTM and CDR2 is ANQGSEA. In DNA, the CDR3 is TGCAGCGTTTTCAGCGCGAACACTGAAGCTTTCTTT. It encodes CSVFSANTEAFF.

This chain joins TRBV20-1 and TRBJ2-7; 10 bases are shared with TRBD2. V lost 6 bases and J lost 3; bases outside the gene matches: 11. From germline, CDR1 is DFQATT and CDR2 SNEGSKA (reference sequence). The CDR3 is 15 residues long. CDR3 sequence: CSAATEREGLYEQYF. CDR3 bases: TGCAGTGCCGCCACGGAGCGGGAGGGCCTCTACGAGCAGTACTTC.

This clonotype was recorded a few times. The chain couples TRBV4-1 to TRBJ1-5, with D unresolved. From germline, CDR1 is MGHRA and CDR2 YSYEKL. Trimming took off 4 bases at V and 3 bases at J, with 19 bases between the two ends. The CDR3 consists of 17 residues. CDR3 sequence: CASSPVMGHRDNQPQHF. DNA of the CDR3: TGCGCCAGCAGCCCAGTGATGGGTCATCGGGACAATCAGCCCCAGCATTTT.

The table lists this clonotype with a few counts. The chain employs TRBV20-1 and TRBJ1-5; TRBD1 aligns across 9 bases. The germline CDR1 and CDR2 sequences are DFQATT and SNEGSKA (reference sequence). Trimming cost V 5 bases and J 4 bases; bases outside gene matches: 6. This CDR3 has 14 residues. The CDR3 is CSASGTGPNQPQHF. CDR3 in DNA: TGCAGTGCTTCGGGGACAGGGCCTAATCAGCCCCAGCATTTT.

In this sample, this clonotype turned up a few times. This rearrangement joins TRBV7-9 to TRBJ1-2, with D possibly matching TRBD1 (6 bases). V lost 5 bases and J 6 bases, leaving 22 bases between the germline ends. CDR1 SEHNR and CDR2 FQNEAQ come from the germline V gene (reference sequence). The CDR3 has 16 residues. This chain's CDR3 is CASSPPSFLGGDGYTF. The DNA of the CDR3 is TGTGCCAGCAGCCCTCCTTCGTTTTTAGGGGGTGATGGCTACACCTTC.

The rearrangement uses TRBV13 and TRBJ2-1, with TRBD2 identical over 11 bases. Germline-derived CDR1 and CDR2 are PRHDT and FYEKMQ (reference sequence). CDR3 length: 15 residues. V gave up 5 bases and J gave up 4 bases; unmatched junction bases: 4. The CDR3 sequence: CASSKGTSGYNEQFF. As DNA, the CDR3 is TGTGCCAGCAGCAAAGGGACTAGCGGTTACAATGAGCAGTTCTTC.

This clonotype was found a few times. The chain employs TRBV2 and TRBJ2-1, with a tentative D call TRBD2 (5 bases). Germline V lookup: CDR1 SNHLY, CDR2 FYNNEI. The CDR3 is 18 amino acids. Trimming cost V 7 bases and J 6 bases, with 28 bases left between them. CDR3 DNA: TGTGCCAGCACCGAATCGCTAGCAGACGCTGCTAAGGGCAATGAGCAGTTCTTC. Residues: CASTESLADAAKGNEQFF. Together with reference TRBV2 and TRBJ2-1, the CDR3 gives the full variable domain: EPEVTQTPSHQVTQMGQEVILRCVPISNHLYFYWYRQILGQKVEFLVSFYNNEISEKSEIFDDQFSVERPDGSNFTLKIRSTKLEDSAMYFCASTESLADAAKGNEQFFGPGTRLTVL.

The chain employs TRBV3-1 and TRBJ2-3; D might be TRBD2 (5 bases). Per germline, CDR1 LGHDT and CDR2 YNNKEL (reference sequence). The CDR3 spans 15 residues. V lost 4 bases and J lost 0, with 11 bases in between. The CDR3 DNA follows: TGTGCCAGCAGCCCTCTAGCTCCCAGCACAGATACGCAGTATTTT. The encoded protein is CASSPLAPSTDTQYF.

The rearrangement joins TRBV7-9 to TRBJ2-1; 10 bases are shared with TRBD2. V lost 1 base and J lost 15; bases outside the gene matches: 3. The CDR3 totals 12 residues. The germline V gene has CDR1 SEHNR and CDR2 FQNEAQ (reference sequence). DNA for the CDR3: TGTGCCAGCAGCTTAGAGCGGGAGGGGCCGTTCTTC. This gives the protein CASSLEREGPFF.

In its sample, this clonotype was seen a few times. V is TRBV4-1 and J is TRBJ2-1; D not resolved. Germline assignment: CDR1 MGHRA and CDR2 YSYEKL. The CDR3 consists of 14 residues. Trimming shortened V by 1 base and J by 7 bases, and 11 bases separated the two germline ends. CDR3 DNA sequence: TGCGCCAGCAGCCAAGTGGGGTCAATGAATGAGCAGTTCTTC. This gives the protein CASSQVGSMNEQFF.

The V gene is TRBV7-6, the J gene TRBJ1-1; D is unresolved. The germline gives CDR1 SGHVS, CDR2 FNYEAQ. The CDR3 loop spans 16 amino acids. V was pared by 5 bases and J by 0 bases, with 16 bases between. The CDR3, as DNA: TGTGCCAGCAGCAAAGGGTACAGAAGCATGAACACTGAAGCTTTCTTT. This sequence encodes CASSKGYRSMNTEAFF.

This clonotype was detected many times. The chain recombines TRBV20-1 with TRBJ1-1; D is perhaps TRBD1 (5 bases). V lost 1 base and J lost 0, with 9 bases in between. The CDR3 sequence is 14 residues long. Germline V CDR1 and CDR2: DFQATT, SNEGSKA (reference sequence). The CDR3 reads CSARVGGVNTEAFF. In DNA, the CDR3 is TGCAGTGCTAGAGTCGGGGGGGTGAACACTGAAGCTTTCTTT.

In its sample, this clonotype was seen a few times. The chain has TRBV5-1 and TRBJ2-4; the match to TRBD2 covers 12 bases. Trimming cost V 5 bases and J 8 bases; bases outside gene matches: 8. Germline assignment: CDR1 SGHRS and CDR2 YFSETQ. The CDR3 spans 15 residues. The CDR3 loop reads CASRALAGGRDIQYF. The CDR3 bases are TGCGCCAGCAGAGCCCTAGCGGGAGGGCGAGACATTCAGTACTTC.

This clonotype was picked up a small number of times. J is TRBJ2-3 and V is TRBV12-3 or TRBV12-4; 9 bases agree with TRBD2. The CDR3 sequence is 16 residues long. V trimming: 2 bases; J trimming: 5 bases; junction bases outside the gene matches: 8. The CDR3, as DNA: TGTGCCAGCAGTTTATCGGCGGGGGGGCGAAGAGATACGCAGTATTTT. Protein: CASSLSAGGRRDTQYF.

The V and J genes are TRBV19 and TRBJ1-1; D is ambiguous. V gave up 1 base and J gave up 0 bases, with 9 bases separating them. The V gene's germline CDR1 is LNHDA and CDR2 SQIVND (reference sequence). The CDR3 is made up of 15 amino acids. The CDR3 spells CASSIAFGMNTEAFF. The CDR3 nucleotides are TGTGCCAGTAGTATAGCGTTCGGCATGAACACTGAAGCTTTCTTT.

The V and J genes are TRBV7-8 and TRBJ2-5; perhaps D is TRBD1 or TRBD2 (5 bases each). In germline, CDR1 is SGHVS, CDR2 FQNEAQ. V was pared by 5 bases and J by 5 bases, with 24 bases between. The CDR3 runs to 17 residues. CDR3 coding DNA: TGTGCCAGCAGCCCCTCGGCGGGCTTTGAGGGGATCGAGACCCAGTACTTC. Translation: CASSPSAGFEGIETQYF.

The chain carries TRBV5-8 and TRBJ2-7; D is ambiguous. From germline, CDR1 is SGHTS and CDR2 YDEGEE. V dropped 4 bases and J dropped 9 bases, with 17 bases sitting between them. CDR3 size: 13 residues. The DNA of the CDR3 is TGTGCCAGCAGCGGCCGGGTATCAGTTGGGCAGTACGTC. Its protein product is CASSGRVSVGQYV.

This clonotype turned up a few times. The gene calls are TRBV10-2 and TRBJ1-1; 7 bases line up with TRBD1. Germline CDR1 is WSHSY and CDR2 is SAAADI. J lost 2 bases, V lost 6 bases, and 9 bases had no gene match. CDR3 length equals 15 residues. The CDR3 loop reads CASSLDRRANTEAFF. The CDR3 DNA sequence: TGCGCCAGCAGCCTGGACAGGCGGGCTAACACTGAAGCTTTCTTT.

This clonotype has only a few counts. V is TRBV7-9 and J is TRBJ2-5, with 13 bases lining up with TRBD2. CDR1 is SEHNR and CDR2 is FQNEAQ in the germline V gene (reference sequence). V was pared by 5 bases and J by 5 bases, with 8 bases of the junction left unmatched. The CDR3 sequence is 16 residues long. The CDR3 loop is CASSAGTSGTGETQYF. DNA for the CDR3: TGTGCCAGCAGCGCCGGGACTAGCGGGACTGGGGAGACCCAGTACTTC.

The rearrangement uses TRBV20-1 and TRBJ2-1, with D possibly being TRBD1 (5 bases). V dropped 0 bases and J dropped 4 bases, with 13 bases sitting between them. This CDR3 has 15 residues. The V gene's germline CDR1 is DFQATT and CDR2 SNEGSKA (reference sequence). CDR3 DNA: TGCAGTGCTAGAGAGTCAGGGAACACATACAATGAGCAGTTCTTC. Residues: CSARESGNTYNEQFF.

This clonotype appeared once. The rearrangement links TRBV5-1 to TRBJ2-1; a weak D match, TRBD1 (6 bases). CDR1 and CDR2 (germline): SGHRS, YFSETQ. The CDR3 runs 15 residues. Between the trimmed V and J ends, which lost 2 bases and 6 bases, there was a span of 15 bases. The CDR3 loop is CASSFRQDRINEQFF. The CDR3 nucleotides are TGCGCCAGCAGCTTCCGACAGGATCGGATCAATGAGCAGTTCTTC.

The chain couples TRBV3-1 to TRBJ2-5; tentatively, D is TRBD1 or TRBD2 (5 bases each). There are 14 residues in the CDR3. Trimming removed 11 bases from V and 2 bases from J, with 18 bases in between. Germline CDR1 and CDR2: LGHDT and YNNKEL (reference sequence). CDR3 DNA: TGTGCCTCCTCCCACGTGGGACCTCAAGAGACCCAGTACTTC. Amino acid sequence: CASSHVGPQETQYF.

This clonotype was observed once. This chain uses TRBV24-1 with TRBJ2-5; 7 bases match TRBD2. The ends lost 3 bases at V and 0 bases at J; junction bases unmatched: 9. This CDR3 spans 17 amino acids. The V gene's germline CDR1 is KGHDR and CDR2 SFDVKD. The CDR3 here is CATSDPPGGGHQETQYF. CDR3 bases: TGTGCCACCAGTGATCCGCCGGGGGGAGGGCACCAAGAGACCCAGTACTTC.